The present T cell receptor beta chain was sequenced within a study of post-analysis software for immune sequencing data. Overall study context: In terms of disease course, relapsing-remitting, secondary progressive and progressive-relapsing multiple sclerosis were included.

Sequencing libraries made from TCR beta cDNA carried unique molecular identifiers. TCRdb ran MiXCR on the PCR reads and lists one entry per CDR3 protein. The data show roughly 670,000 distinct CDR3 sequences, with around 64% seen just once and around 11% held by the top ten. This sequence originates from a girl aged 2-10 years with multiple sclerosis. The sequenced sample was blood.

The CDR3 sequence: CASSRGLAEAYEQYF. CDR3 in DNA: TGTGCCAGCAGTCGTGGACTAGCGGAAGCCTACGAGCAGTACTTC. This chain uses TRBV7-9 with TRBJ2-7, with 10 bases fitting TRBD2. The CDR3 runs 15 residues. Per germline, CDR1 SEHNR and CDR2 FQNEAQ (reference sequence). The J segment lost 2 bases and the V segment lost 6 bases, leaving 7 bases of the junction unmatched.